These 24 T cell receptor beta chains originate from one sample sequenced in a study of long-term antiretroviral therapy in people with HIV. Running of the v3.0 immunoSEQ assay took place at survey level. Only in-frame clones appear in the TCRdb table, and some are missing; sequencing was by immunoSEQ multiplex PCR. The profile shows some 27,000 clones, roughly 84% of them singletons. Sequences were derived from unsorted PBMCs, sampled 0.4 years after starting antiretroviral therapy. These receptors all come from a man in his late teens or twenties with HIV.

This clone has a single count. The chain combines TRBV10-3 with TRBJ2-1; 8 bases agree with TRBD2. Germline V gives CDR1 ENHRY, CDR2 SYGVKD. The CDR3 is made up of 16 amino acids. The trim removed 0 bases at V and 4 bases at J, leaving 5 bases unmatched. The CDR3 region has the DNA TGTGCCATCAGTGAGTCTATCGGGAGGGATTACAATGAGCAGTTCTTC. Protein product: CAISESIGRDYNEQFF.

This chain uses TRBV5-5 with TRBJ2-2; TRBD1 matches 7 bases. This CDR3 has 16 residues. Unmatched junction bases numbered 6, after V lost 0 bases and J lost 4 bases. Per germline, CDR1 SGHKS and CDR2 YYEKEE (reference sequence). The CDR3 DNA follows: TGTGCCAGCAGCTTGGTGTGGACAGGACCCACCGGGGAGCTGTTTTTT. Its protein product is CASSLVWTGPTGELFF.

The chain links TRBV19 to TRBJ2-7; TRBD2 matches 7 bases. V dropped 3 bases and J dropped 7; count of bases not matched to a gene: 6. The CDR3 covers 13 residues. Germline values: CDR1 LNHDA, CDR2 SQIVND (reference sequence). CDR3 DNA sequence: TGTGCCAGTAGTATCTCACCAGCGGGAGAGCAGTACTTC. It specifies CASSISPAGEQYF. Based on the CDR3 plus reference TRBV19 and TRBJ2-7, the full variable domain is DGGITQSPKYLFRKEGQNVTLSCEQNLNHDAMYWYRQDPGQGLRLIYYSQIVNDFQKGDIAEGYSVSREKKESFPLTVTSAQKNPTAFYLCASSISPAGEQYFGPGTRLTVT.

This clone was picked up a small number of times. The chain combines TRBV27 with TRBJ1-1; TRBD1 might be the D (6 bases). Germline V gene lookup returns CDR1 MNHEY and CDR2 SMNVEV (reference sequence). V shed 5 bases and J shed 0 bases, with 10 bases lying between them. The length of the CDR3 is 14 residues. The CDR3: CASSPWTVNTEAFF. The CDR3 coding sequence is TGTGCCAGCAGTCCTTGGACAGTGAACACTGAAGCTTTCTTT.

The gene calls are TRBV6-5 and TRBJ1-2; D remains ambiguous. Germline lookup yields CDR1 MNHEY and CDR2 SVGAGI. The V and J ends lost 2 bases and 5 bases respectively, with 9 bases between them. The CDR3 loop spans 13 amino acids. The CDR3 bases are TGTGCCAGCAGTTACGGGAACTCATATGGCTACACCTTC. It specifies CASSYGNSYGYTF.

The chain employs TRBV5-4 and TRBJ2-7, with D uncertain. The V end was cut by 1 base, the J end by 2 bases, with 7 bases between. CDR1 is SGHNT and CDR2 is YYREEE in the germline V gene (reference sequence). The length of the CDR3 is 13 residues. CDR3 bases: TGTGCCAGCAGCTTGTCGGCAGCCTACGAGCAGTACTTC. Translation: CASSLSAAYEQYF.

This rearrangement joins TRBV7-6 to TRBJ1-1, with D uncertain. The CDR3 has 13 amino acids. V lost 4 bases and J 1 base, leaving 7 bases between the germline ends. The germline V gene encodes CDR1 SGHVS and CDR2 FNYEAQ. CDR3 protein: CASSSGENTEAFF. The CDR3, as DNA: TGTGCCAGCAGCTCCGGGGAGAACACTGAAGCTTTCTTT.

The chain recombines TRBV28 with TRBJ2-7; 10 nucleotides agree with TRBD2. The CDR3 is made up of 19 amino acids. V shed 1 base and J 3 bases; nucleotides not matched to a gene: 15. Germline CDR1 and CDR2: MDHEN and SYDVKM. The DNA of the CDR3 is TGTGCCAGCAGTTTATCGGCTAGCGGGAGATATGGGGTGGGCTACGAGCAGTACTTC. The encoded protein is CASSLSASGRYGVGYEQYF.

This clone has a handful of counts. The rearrangement links TRBV4-3 to TRBJ1-1; D call uncertain. V was trimmed by 1 base and J by 1 base, leaving 4 bases between them. This CDR3 is built from 13 residues. The V gene's germline CDR1 is LGHNA and CDR2 YSLEER. The CDR3 sequence: CASSQAGNTEAFF. The CDR3 bases are TGCGCCAGCAGCCAAGCCGGGAACACTGAAGCTTTCTTT.

The CDR3 DNA sequence: TGCGCCAGCAGCCCAAGCGGGAGAGTGAGCACCGGGGAGCTGTTTTTT. Translation gives CASSPSGRVSTGELFF. This chain connects TRBV5-1 to TRBJ2-2; the match to TRBD2 covers 8 bases. V gave up 4 bases and J gave up 4 bases; unmatched junction bases: 9. The CDR3 is made up of 16 amino acids. CDR1 is SGHRS, CDR2 YFSETQ, per germline.

This chain uses TRBV6-1 with TRBJ2-3; 7 bases are a match to TRBD1. V shed 10 bases, J shed 3 bases, and the junction held 10 bases outside the gene matches. The CDR3 is 14 amino acids. Per germline, CDR1 MNHNS and CDR2 SASEGT. In DNA, the CDR3 is TGTGCCACCGCTGGGACAGCGGAGACAGATACGCAGTATTTT. Amino acid sequence: CATAGTAETDTQYF.

This clone has a handful of counts. The genes are TRBV5-6 and TRBJ1-1, with a possible D match to TRBD1 (5 bases). Germline CDR1 and CDR2: SGHDT and YYEEEE. The CDR3 is 13 amino acids. V was pared by 0 bases and J by 11 bases, with 14 bases between. In DNA form, the CDR3 reads TGTGCCAGCAGCTTGGTGACAGCTGTAGATGCTTTCTTT. Residues: CASSLVTAVDAFF.

This clone was detected once. The chain employs TRBV19 and TRBJ2-1, with D possibly called TRBD1 or TRBD2 (6 bases each). From germline, CDR1 is LNHDA and CDR2 SQIVND (reference sequence). The CDR3 consists of 15 residues. The V end was cut by 5 bases, the J end by 3 bases, with 14 bases between. The CDR3 DNA reads TGTGCCAGTAGTCCCAGTGGAGGGGGCTACAATGAGCAGTTCTTC. As protein: CASSPSGGGYNEQFF.

The rearrangement uses TRBV6-1 and TRBJ1-5; tentatively, D is TRBD1 (6 bases). Germline CDR1 MNHNS, CDR2 SASEGT. V lost 4 bases and J 1 base, leaving 11 bases between the germline ends. This CDR3 region has 15 residues. CDR3 bases: TGTGCCAGCAGTGCGCGGACAGAGAGCAATCAGCCCCAGCATTTT. Its protein is CASSARTESNQPQHF.

The rearrangement links TRBV10-2 to TRBJ2-1, with D perhaps matching TRBD1 or TRBD2 (6 bases each). The germline V gene encodes CDR1 WSHSY and CDR2 SAAADI. The CDR3 is 13 amino acids. The V end was cut by 4 bases, the J end by 7 bases, with 11 bases between. The CDR3 sequence is CASSVGGRNEQFF. The CDR3 DNA reads as TGCGCCAGCAGTGTTGGGGGGCGGAATGAGCAGTTCTTC.

CDR3 sequence reads: CASSEYRGSYNEQFF. CDR3 sequence (DNA): TGTGCCAGCAGTGAATATCGGGGGAGCTACAATGAGCAGTTCTTC. This rearrangement joins TRBV25-1 to TRBJ2-1, with TRBD2 as a possible D gene (6 bases). The V end lost 0 bases, the J end lost 3 bases, and 9 bases lay between the germline ends. CDR1 and CDR2 (germline): MGHDK, SYGVNS. The CDR3 is 15 residues long.

The table lists this clone with a few counts. The chain uses TRBV6-5 and TRBJ1-1, with a possible D match to TRBD1 (6 bases). The CDR3 totals 13 residues. V lost 0 bases and J lost 11, with 13 bases in between. The germline V gene has CDR1 MNHEY and CDR2 SVGAGI. The CDR3 DNA follows: TGTGCCAGCAGTTACTCCTGGCCAGGGGAGGCTTTCTTT. Translation gives CASSYSWPGEAFF.

V usage is TRBV19 and J usage is TRBJ2-7; D remains ambiguous. The CDR3 is 13 residues long. The germline gives CDR1 LNHDA, CDR2 SQIVND (reference sequence). The V and J ends lost 3 bases and 4 bases respectively, with 10 bases between them. The CDR3 coding sequence is TGTGCCAGTAGTATTCGCGATAGGTACGAGCAGTACTTC. This sequence encodes CASSIRDRYEQYF.

V usage is TRBV9 and J usage is TRBJ1-1, with a weak D call TRBD1 (6 bases). V lost 2 bases to trimming and J lost 2 bases, with 10 bases between them. This CDR3 contains 14 residues. The germline CDR1 and CDR2 sequences are SGDLS and YYNGEE. As DNA, the CDR3 is TGTGCCAGCAGCGTCTACAGGGAAAACACTGAAGCTTTCTTT. Translated: CASSVYRENTEAFF.

V gene TRBV6-1 combines with J gene TRBJ2-7; D is perhaps TRBD1 or TRBD2 (5 bases each). V lost 8 bases and J lost 0, with 14 bases in between. The germline V gene has CDR1 MNHNS and CDR2 SASEGT. The CDR3 is 14 amino acids. CDR3 sequence (DNA): TGTGCCAGCGGAAGGTGGGACCCCTCCTACGAGCAGTACTTC. The encoded protein is CASGRWDPSYEQYF.

The chain joins TRBV7-6 to TRBJ2-7; D call uncertain. This CDR3 is built from 11 residues. From germline, CDR1 is SGHVS and CDR2 FNYEAQ. V was cut by 5 bases and J by 1 base, with 3 bases left in between. CDR3 coding DNA: TGTGCCAGCAGCCCTTCCTACGAGCAGTACTTC. It is translated as CASSPSYEQYF.

V and J are TRBV27 and TRBJ1-5; D call uncertain. Germline V lookup: CDR1 MNHEY, CDR2 SMNVEV (reference sequence). V gave up 4 bases and J gave up 3 bases, with 7 bases separating them. The CDR3 runs 13 residues. The CDR3 DNA sequence: TGTGCCAGCAGTTCTCAGGTCAATCAGCCCCAGCATTTT. This gives the protein CASSSQVNQPQHF.

J is TRBJ2-7 and V is TRBV28; possibly TRBD1 for D (6 bases). Germline V gives CDR1 MDHEN, CDR2 SYDVKM. The CDR3 covers 14 residues. V was pared by 8 bases and J by 0 bases, with 14 bases between. DNA for the CDR3: TGTGCCAGCTATCCTCGGACAGTCTCCTACGAGCAGTACTTC. Its protein product is CASYPRTVSYEQYF.

V is TRBV2 and J is TRBJ1-1, with a weak D call TRBD1 (6 bases). Germline V gene data show CDR1 as SNHLY and CDR2 as FYNNEI. The V end lost 4 bases, the J end lost 1 base, and 10 bases lay between the germline ends. The CDR3 consists of 14 residues. CDR3 loop: CASSVRGPNTEAFF. The CDR3 DNA reads as TGTGCCAGCAGTGTCAGGGGCCCGAACACTGAAGCTTTCTTT. The whole variable domain, remainder taken from reference TRBV2 and TRBJ1-1, is EPEVTQTPSHQVTQMGQEVILRCVPISNHLYFYWYRQILGQKVEFLVSFYNNEISEKSEIFDDQFSVERPDGSNFTLKIRSTKLEDSAMYFCASSVRGPNTEAFFGQGTRLTVV.